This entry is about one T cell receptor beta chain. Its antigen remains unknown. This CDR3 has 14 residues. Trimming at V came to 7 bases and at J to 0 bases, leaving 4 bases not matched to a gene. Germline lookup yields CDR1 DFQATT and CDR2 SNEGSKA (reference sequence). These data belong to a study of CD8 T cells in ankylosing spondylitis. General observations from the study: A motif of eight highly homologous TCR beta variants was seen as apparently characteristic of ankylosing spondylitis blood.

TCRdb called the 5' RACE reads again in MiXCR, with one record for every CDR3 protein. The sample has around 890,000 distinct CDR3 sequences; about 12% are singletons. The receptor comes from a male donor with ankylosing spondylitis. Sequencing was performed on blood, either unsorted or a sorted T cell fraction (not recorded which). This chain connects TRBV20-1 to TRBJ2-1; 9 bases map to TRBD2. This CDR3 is CSGAGGISYNEQFF. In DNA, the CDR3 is TGCAGTGGAGCGGGAGGTATCTCCTACAATGAGCAGTTCTTC.